Detailed here is one T cell receptor beta chain. The germline V gene has CDR1 SGHRS and CDR2 YFSETQ. The CDR3 spans 14 residues. This specimen comes from a study of OX40 agonist ivuxolimab in advanced cancers. The method was immunoSEQ multiplex PCR; TCRdb's version includes in-frame clones alone and lacks a portion of them. The sample shows some 7,000 clones, 80% of them seen only once. If patients had autoimmune disease history or systemic immunosuppression, they were excluded. The chain uses TRBV5-1 and TRBJ2-5, with TRBD1 identical over 7 bases. The J call may not be correct, given that the DNA end is closer to TRBJ2-7. The sequence came from an adult with an advanced solid tumor such as melanoma, head and neck, liver or kidney cancer. The sample was CD4+ or CD8+ T cells sorted from blood, taken in a trial of the OX40 agonist ivuxolimab. The CDR3 protein is CASSQGQIYYEQYF. The CDR3 region has the DNA TGCGCCAGCAGCCAGGGACAGATATACTACGAGCAGTACTTC.